The next 26 T cell receptor beta chains were all read from a single sample in a study of T-cell reconstitution after alpha-beta-depleted transplantation in children. Unique molecular identifiers featured in how the TCRbeta library was prepared. TCRdb passed the PCR reads through MiXCR, listing each CDR3 protein once. The sample has 700,000 or so distinct CDR3 sequences; around 13% are singletons. Sequenced here: PBMCs, sampled before TCRalphabeta/CD19-depleted stem cell transplant. These receptors were collected from a girl aged 2-9 years with congenital amegakaryocytic thrombocytopenia, due to receive a stem cell transplant.

This clonotype has only a few counts. V and J are TRBV20-1 and TRBJ1-5, with TRBD1 identical over 7 bases. Losses at the gene ends were 5 bases for V and 0 bases for J; bases not matched to a gene: 4. Germline V lookup: CDR1 DFQATT, CDR2 SNEGSKA (reference sequence). The CDR3 is 14 residues long. The CDR3 loop is CSAVRQGSNQPQHF. The CDR3 DNA sequence: TGCAGTGCTGTACGACAGGGTAGCAATCAGCCCCAGCATTTT.

The CDR3 DNA reads TGTGCCAGCAGCCTTGGGACTAGCGGGATGGCCCCCCACAATGAGCAGTTCTTC. Translation gives CASSLGTSGMAPHNEQFF. V gene TRBV7-3 combines with J gene TRBJ2-1; 13 positions match TRBD2. Per germline, CDR1 SGHTA and CDR2 FQGTGA. The CDR3 totals 18 residues. The V and J ends lost 5 bases and 5 bases, in that order; junction bases with no gene match: 12.

Many counts were recorded for this clonotype. The chain combines TRBV11-2 with TRBJ2-7, with 7 bases matching TRBD1. The CDR3 is 13 amino acids. The germline V gene encodes CDR1 SGHAT and CDR2 FQNNGV. V shed 4 bases and J 5 bases; nucleotides not matched to a gene: 5. CDR3 residues: CASSYLTGDEQYF. CDR3 in DNA: TGTGCCAGCAGCTACTTAACAGGGGACGAGCAGTACTTC.

The chain has TRBV7-7 and TRBJ2-7; 8 bases are a match to TRBD2. CDR1 is SSHAT and CDR2 is FNYEAQ in the germline V gene (reference sequence). The CDR3 covers 14 residues. The V gene end was trimmed by 8 bases and the J gene end by 4 bases; junction bases not matched to a gene: 10. The chain's CDR3 is CASVAGTQQYEQYF. Here the CDR3 DNA reads TGTGCCAGCGTAGCGGGAACCCAACAATACGAGCAGTACTTC.

The rearrangement uses TRBV7-6 and TRBJ2-3; D gene ambiguous. Between the trimmed V and J ends, which lost 5 bases and 0 bases, there was a span of 15 bases. The germline V gene has CDR1 SGHVS and CDR2 FNYEAQ. This CDR3 comprises 16 residues. The CDR3 region is CASSPRGGFSTDTQYF. DNA for the CDR3: TGTGCCAGCAGCCCCCGTGGCGGTTTTAGCACAGATACGCAGTATTTT. Filled out from reference TRBV7-6 and TRBJ2-3, the complete variable domain reads GAGVSQSPRYKVTKRGQDVALRCDPISGHVSLYWYRQALGQGPEFLTYFNYEAQQDKSGLPNDRFSAERPEGSISTLTIQRTEQRDSAMYRCASSPRGGFSTDTQYFGPGTRLTVL.

In this sample, this clonotype turned up a few times. This chain connects TRBV5-1 to TRBJ2-3; 7 bases are shared with TRBD2. The trim removed 5 bases at V and 4 bases at J, leaving 10 bases unmatched. The CDR3 totals 15 residues. The V gene's germline CDR1 is SGHRS and CDR2 YFSETQ. CDR3 amino acids: CASSTGTNPADTQYF. The CDR3 DNA follows: TGCGCCAGCAGTACCGGGACTAATCCGGCAGATACGCAGTATTTT.

In this sample, this clonotype turned up many times. The gene calls are TRBV5-1 and TRBJ2-7; maybe TRBD1 (7 bases). CDR3 length: 13 amino acids. In germline, CDR1 is SGHRS, CDR2 YFSETQ. The V end lost 4 bases, the J end lost 3 bases, and 11 bases lay between the germline ends. CDR3 DNA: TGCGCCAGCAGCGCGGGGACAGACTACGAGCAGTACTTC. It encodes CASSAGTDYEQYF.

This clonotype was picked up many times. The gene calls are TRBV5-6 and TRBJ2-1; tentatively, D is TRBD2 (5 bases). Between the trimmed V and J ends, which lost 4 bases and 9 bases, there was a span of 17 bases. Germline V CDR1 and CDR2: SGHDT, YYEEEE. This CDR3 contains 14 residues. CDR3 sequence reads: CASSPDFSTPEQFF. CDR3 in DNA: TGTGCCAGCAGCCCGGACTTTTCGACTCCTGAGCAGTTCTTC.

This clonotype was recorded many times. The chain uses TRBV28 and TRBJ2-2; the D call may be TRBD1 or TRBD2 (5 bases each). CDR1 and CDR2 (germline): MDHEN, SYDVKM. CDR3 length: 16 amino acids. The ends were cut back, 3 bases at V and 4 bases at J, with 15 bases in the middle. The CDR3 spells CASSFKGPPVTGELFF. The DNA for the CDR3 is TGTGCCAGCAGTTTTAAGGGACCTCCGGTCACCGGGGAGCTGTTTTTT.

This clonotype showed up just a few times. The CDR3: CASSLVLGGGSYNEQFF. In DNA form, the CDR3 reads TGCGCCAGCAGCTTGGTGTTAGGGGGGGGCTCCTACAATGAGCAGTTCTTC. V gene TRBV5-1 combines with J gene TRBJ2-1; TRBD2 is a possible D gene (7 bases). CDR3 size: 17 residues. V lost 0 bases and J lost 0, with 13 bases in between. Germline values: CDR1 SGHRS, CDR2 YFSETQ. The entire variable domain, with the rest obtained from reference TRBV5-1 and TRBJ2-1, is as follows: KAGVTQTPRYLIKTRGQQVTLSCSPISGHRSVSWYQQTPGQGLQFLFEYFSETQRNKGNFPGRFSGRQFSNSRSEMNVSTLELGDSALYLCASSLVLGGGSYNEQFFGPGTRLTVL.

This clonotype was seen many times. V gene TRBV7-9 combines with J gene TRBJ1-1; a weak D match, TRBD1 (5 bases). Germline V gene data show CDR1 as SEHNR and CDR2 as FQNEAQ (reference sequence). This CDR3 has 13 amino acids. The CDR3 sequence: CATEGSREGEAFF. CDR3 bases: TGTGCAACCGAGGGTTCCCGTGAGGGGGAAGCTTTCTTT. The full variable domain, in which reference TRBV7-9 and TRBJ1-1 provide the parts outside the CDR3, is DTGVSQNPRHKITKRGQNVTFRCDPISEHNRLYWYRQTLGQGPEFLTYFQNEAQLEKSRLLSDRFSAERPKGSFSTLEIQRTEQGDSAMYLCATEGSREGEAFFGQGTRLTVV.

This clonotype turned up a few times. The rearrangement links TRBV7-9 to TRBJ2-7; D perhaps matches TRBD1 (5 bases). The germline V and J ends were trimmed by 1 base and 3 bases, with 10 bases remaining between them. The germline gives CDR1 SEHNR, CDR2 FQNEAQ (reference sequence). The CDR3 length is 14 residues. In DNA, the CDR3 is TGTGCCAGCAGCTTAGATGCAGGGTTCTACGAGCAGTACTTC. This gives the protein CASSLDAGFYEQYF.

The CDR3 region is CASSLLGQGSYGYTF. In DNA, the CDR3 is TGTGCCAGCAGCTTACTCGGACAGGGAAGCTATGGCTACACCTTC. This sequence joins TRBV7-8 and TRBJ1-2; 8 positions match TRBD1. CDR3 length: 15 residues. Germline CDR1 SGHVS, CDR2 FQNEAQ. After removal of 2 bases from V and 4 bases from J, the junction contained 6 bases not matched to a gene.

This clonotype was seen only a few times. The J gene is TRBJ2-6, the V gene TRBV5-1; unclear D gene. The CDR3 loop spans 17 amino acids. Germline V gene data show CDR1 as SGHRS and CDR2 as YFSETQ. V lost 3 bases and J 0 bases, leaving 13 bases between the germline ends. The CDR3 nucleotides read TGCGCCAGCAGCTATAATGCAGGCAACTCTGGGGCCAACGTCCTGACTTTC. Amino acids: CASSYNAGNSGANVLTF.

The chain is built from TRBV20-1 and TRBJ1-6, with 9 positions matching TRBD1. J gave up 6 bases and V 6 bases, and 6 bases lay outside the gene matches. This CDR3 has 14 residues. Per the germline V gene, CDR1 is DFQATT and CDR2 is SNEGSKA (reference sequence). CDR3 nucleotide sequence: TGCAGTGCCCTCCCGGGACAGGGTAATTCACCCCTCCACTTT. Protein: CSALPGQGNSPLHF.

This clonotype occurred many times. This chain connects TRBV12-3 or TRBV12-4 to TRBJ1-6; D unclear. The ends were cut back, 5 bases at V and 5 bases at J, with 1 base in the middle. The CDR3 spans 11 residues. CDR3 nucleotides: TGTGCCAGCAGTAATAATTCACCCCTCCACTTT. Amino acids: CASSNNSPLHF.

V gene TRBV5-1 combines with J gene TRBJ2-7, with D perhaps matching TRBD2 (6 bases). Germline CDR1 and CDR2: SGHRS and YFSETQ. This CDR3 region has 15 residues. The V end lost 0 bases, the J end lost 4 bases, and 14 bases lay between the germline ends. CDR3 coding DNA: TGCGCCAGCAGCTTGGTCGGGAGCTGGCTATACGAGCAGTACTTC. This gives the protein CASSLVGSWLYEQYF.

V is TRBV7-9 and J is TRBJ1-2; D gene uncertain. The V and J ends lost 5 bases and 4 bases respectively, with 11 bases between them. Germline CDR1 is SEHNR and CDR2 is FQNEAQ (reference sequence). The CDR3 runs to 13 residues. The CDR3 reads CASSTDTLYGYTF. The CDR3 bases are TGTGCCAGCAGCACCGACACCCTCTATGGCTACACCTTC.

This clonotype was counted many times. V is TRBV10-3 and J is TRBJ1-5; 7 bases fit TRBD1. The CDR3 runs 14 residues. J lost 6 bases, V lost 0 bases, and 2 bases had no gene match. The V gene's germline CDR1 is ENHRY and CDR2 SYGVKD. The CDR3 region is CAISESTGSQPQHF. The CDR3 bases are TGTGCCATCAGTGAGTCGACAGGGAGTCAGCCCCAGCATTTT.

As concerns this clonotype: Given a much more abundant clone one base away, this may be a read error. V gene TRBV10-2 combines with J gene TRBJ1-4; the D is unclear. There are 13 residues in the CDR3. Germline values: CDR1 WSHSY, CDR2 SAAADI. Trimming cost V 7 bases and J 6 bases, with 12 bases left between them. CDR3 sequence (DNA): TGCGCCAGCACTGGCCAGGACGATGAAAAACTGTTTTTT. It is translated as CASTGQDDEKLFF.

V gene TRBV7-9 combines with J gene TRBJ2-1; D is possibly TRBD1 or TRBD2 (5 bases each). The CDR3 has 17 amino acids. Per germline, CDR1 SEHNR and CDR2 FQNEAQ (reference sequence). Trimming removed 2 bases at V and 4 bases at J, with 18 bases between. The CDR3: CASSLRVTGPIYNEQFF. In DNA, the CDR3 is TGTGCCAGCAGCTTACGAGTAACGGGGCCCATATACAATGAGCAGTTCTTC.

A few counts support this clonotype. V usage is TRBV28 and J usage is TRBJ2-7; D may be TRBD2 (6 bases). Per the germline V gene, CDR1 is MDHEN and CDR2 is SYDVKM. V lost 10 bases and J lost 1, with 17 bases in between. The CDR3 is 14 residues long. The CDR3 loop reads CATRESGMSYEQYF. The CDR3 nucleotides are TGTGCCACCCGGGAGTCGGGTATGTCCTACGAGCAGTACTTC.

This clonotype came up many times. The rearrangement joins TRBV4-1 to TRBJ2-7, with a possible D match to TRBD1 (6 bases). Trimming left V 0 bases short and J 0 bases short, with 12 bases between. CDR3 length equals 16 residues. Germline CDR1 MGHRA, CDR2 YSYEKL. CDR3 sequence: CASSQEEGDNSYEQYF. The CDR3 DNA is TGCGCCAGCAGCCAAGAAGAGGGGGACAACTCCTACGAGCAGTACTTC.

This clonotype has more than one count but fewer than ten. The chain employs TRBV5-1 and TRBJ2-1; 10 nucleotides agree with TRBD2. V shed 2 bases and J 7 bases; nucleotides not matched to a gene: 9. From germline, CDR1 is SGHRS and CDR2 YFSETQ. The CDR3 totals 16 residues. CDR3 sequence (DNA): TGCGCCAGCAGCTTCCTGACTAGCGGGTCTGTAAATGAGCAGTTCTTC. Translating it yields CASSFLTSGSVNEQFF.

This clonotype has ten or more counts. The chain carries TRBV5-1 and TRBJ2-1; D remains unclear. With 5 bases removed from V and 6 bases from J, the gap between germline ends came to 9 bases. Germline assignment: CDR1 SGHRS and CDR2 YFSETQ. CDR3 length equals 12 residues. Here the CDR3 reads CASREKVNEQFF. The CDR3, as DNA: TGCGCCAGCAGAGAAAAGGTCAATGAGCAGTTCTTC.

This clonotype was picked up a small number of times. The rearrangement links TRBV12-3 or TRBV12-4 to TRBJ2-7, with a possible D match to TRBD2 (6 bases). V was shortened by 6 bases and J by 2 bases, with 23 bases between the two germline ends. The CDR3 runs 17 residues. CDR3 nucleotide sequence: TGTGCCAGCAGCCCCCCCAAAGGGGAAAAGCGGGCCTACGAGCAGTACTTC. Translated, it gives CASSPPKGEKRAYEQYF.